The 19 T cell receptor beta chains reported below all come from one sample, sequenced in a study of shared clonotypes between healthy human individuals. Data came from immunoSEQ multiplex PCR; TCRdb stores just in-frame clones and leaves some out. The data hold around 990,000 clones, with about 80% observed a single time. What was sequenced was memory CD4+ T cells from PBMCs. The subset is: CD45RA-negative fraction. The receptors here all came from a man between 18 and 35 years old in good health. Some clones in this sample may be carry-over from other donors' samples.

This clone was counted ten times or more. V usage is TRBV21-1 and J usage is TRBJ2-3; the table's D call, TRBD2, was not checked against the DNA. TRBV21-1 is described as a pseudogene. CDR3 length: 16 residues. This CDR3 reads CASSKVRGTSTDTQYF. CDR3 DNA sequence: TGTGCCAGCAGCAAAGTTCGCGGAACTAGCACAGATACGCAGTATTTT.

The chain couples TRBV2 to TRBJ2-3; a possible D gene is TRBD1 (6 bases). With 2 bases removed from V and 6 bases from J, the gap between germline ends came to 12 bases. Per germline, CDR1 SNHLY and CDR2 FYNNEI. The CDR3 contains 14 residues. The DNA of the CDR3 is TGTGCCAGCAGTGAAAGCAGGGGTTTGGATACGCAGTATTTT. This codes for CASSESRGLDTQYF.

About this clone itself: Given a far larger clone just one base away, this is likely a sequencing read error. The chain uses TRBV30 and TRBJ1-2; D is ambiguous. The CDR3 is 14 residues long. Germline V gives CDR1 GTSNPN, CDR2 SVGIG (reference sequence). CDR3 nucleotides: TGTGCCTGTAGTGTCGGGCCTTCCTTCTATGGCTACACCTTC. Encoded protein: CACSVGPSFYGYTF.

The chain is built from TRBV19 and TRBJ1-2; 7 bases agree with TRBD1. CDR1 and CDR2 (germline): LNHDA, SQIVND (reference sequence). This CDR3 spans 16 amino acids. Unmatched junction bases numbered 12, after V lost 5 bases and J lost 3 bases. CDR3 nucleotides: TGTGCCAGTAGTCCGGAACAGGGGAAGGAAGACTATGGCTACACCTTC. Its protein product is CASSPEQGKEDYGYTF.

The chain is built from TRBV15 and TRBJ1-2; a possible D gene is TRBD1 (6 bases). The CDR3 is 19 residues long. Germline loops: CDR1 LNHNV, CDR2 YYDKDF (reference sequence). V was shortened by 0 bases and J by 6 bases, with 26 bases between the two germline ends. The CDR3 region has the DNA TGTGCCACCAGCAGAGATCGGGCTCAAGGGATGGGGGCACTAGATGGCTACACCTTC. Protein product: CATSRDRAQGMGALDGYTF.

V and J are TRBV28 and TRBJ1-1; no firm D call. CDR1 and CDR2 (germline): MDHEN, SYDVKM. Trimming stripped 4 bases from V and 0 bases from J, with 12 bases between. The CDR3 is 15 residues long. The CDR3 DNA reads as TGTGCCAGCAGTTCCGGACGGGGAATGAACACTGAAGCTTTCTTT. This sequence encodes CASSSGRGMNTEAFF.

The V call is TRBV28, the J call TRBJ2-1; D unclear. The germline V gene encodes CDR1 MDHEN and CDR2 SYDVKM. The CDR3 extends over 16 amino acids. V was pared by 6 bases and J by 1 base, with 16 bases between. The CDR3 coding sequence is TGTGCCAGCAGCCCCGTCGGGCGGAAATCCTACAATGAGCAGTTCTTC. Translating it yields CASSPVGRKSYNEQFF.

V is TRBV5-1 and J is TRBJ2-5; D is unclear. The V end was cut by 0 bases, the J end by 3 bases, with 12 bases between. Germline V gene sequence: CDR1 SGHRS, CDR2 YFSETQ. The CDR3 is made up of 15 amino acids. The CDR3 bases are TGCGCCAGCAGCTTGGGGGCTAGTGGAGAAGAGACCCAGTACTTC. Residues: CASSLGASGEETQYF.

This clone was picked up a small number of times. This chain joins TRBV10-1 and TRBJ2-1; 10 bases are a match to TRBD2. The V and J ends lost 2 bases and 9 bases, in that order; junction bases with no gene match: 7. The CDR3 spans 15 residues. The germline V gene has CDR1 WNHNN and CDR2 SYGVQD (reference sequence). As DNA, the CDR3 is TGCGCCAGCAGTGAGCGCCTAGCGGGAGCAACTGAGCAGTTCTTC. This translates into CASSERLAGATEQFF.

This chain's CDR3 is CASSLVRGSSSYEQYF. The CDR3 DNA sequence: TGTGCCAGCAGCTTAGTCCGAGGCTCGAGCTCCTACGAGCAGTACTTC. The chain has TRBV11-2 and TRBJ2-7; D remains ambiguous. The CDR3 is 16 residues long. Germline values: CDR1 SGHAT, CDR2 FQNNGV. Trimming removed 1 base from V and 0 bases from J, with 13 bases in between.

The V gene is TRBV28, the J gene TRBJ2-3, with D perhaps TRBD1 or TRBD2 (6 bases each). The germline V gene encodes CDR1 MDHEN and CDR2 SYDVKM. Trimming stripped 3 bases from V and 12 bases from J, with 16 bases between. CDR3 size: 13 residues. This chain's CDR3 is CASSFGGVPSQYF. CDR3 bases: TGTGCCAGCAGTTTCGGGGGCGTCCCTTCCCAGTATTTT. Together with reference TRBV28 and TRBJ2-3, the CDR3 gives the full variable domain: DVKVTQSSRYLVKRTGEKVFLECVQDMDHENMFWYRQDPGLGLRLIYFSYDVKMKEKGDIPEGYSVSREKKERFSLILESASTNQTSMYLCASSFGGVPSQYFGPGTRLTVL.

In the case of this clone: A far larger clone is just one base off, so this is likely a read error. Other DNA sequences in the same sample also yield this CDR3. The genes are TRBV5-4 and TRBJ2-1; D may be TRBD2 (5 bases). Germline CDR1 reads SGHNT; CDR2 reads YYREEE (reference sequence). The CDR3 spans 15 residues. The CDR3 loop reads CASSSPGSSYNEQFF. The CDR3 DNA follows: TGCGCCAGCAGCTCCCCGGGGAGCTCCTACAATGAGCAGTTCTTC.

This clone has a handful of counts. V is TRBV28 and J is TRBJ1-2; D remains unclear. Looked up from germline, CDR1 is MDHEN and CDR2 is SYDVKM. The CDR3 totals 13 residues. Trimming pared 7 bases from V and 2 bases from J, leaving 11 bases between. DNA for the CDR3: TGTGCCAGCACCGGGAGTCCGAACTATGGCTACACCTTC. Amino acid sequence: CASTGSPNYGYTF.

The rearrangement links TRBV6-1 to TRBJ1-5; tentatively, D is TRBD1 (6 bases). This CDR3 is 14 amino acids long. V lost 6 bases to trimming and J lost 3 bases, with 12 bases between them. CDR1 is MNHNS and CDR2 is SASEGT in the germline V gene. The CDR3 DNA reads TGTGCCAGCAGCCCGACAGGATTCAATCAGCCCCAGCATTTT. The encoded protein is CASSPTGFNQPQHF.

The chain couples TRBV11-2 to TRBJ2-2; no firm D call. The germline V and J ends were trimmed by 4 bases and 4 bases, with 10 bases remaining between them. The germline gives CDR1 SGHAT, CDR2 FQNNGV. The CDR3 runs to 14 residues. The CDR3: CASSSDTPTGELFF. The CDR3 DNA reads TGTGCCAGCAGCTCTGACACCCCCACCGGGGAGCTGTTTTTT.

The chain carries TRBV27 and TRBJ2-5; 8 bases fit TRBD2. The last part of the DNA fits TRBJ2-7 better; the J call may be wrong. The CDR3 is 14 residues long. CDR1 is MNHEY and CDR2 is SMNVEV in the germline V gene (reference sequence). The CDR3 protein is CASSFSGDLYEQYF. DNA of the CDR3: TGTGCCAGCAGTTTTAGCGGGGACCTCTACGAGCAGTACTTC.

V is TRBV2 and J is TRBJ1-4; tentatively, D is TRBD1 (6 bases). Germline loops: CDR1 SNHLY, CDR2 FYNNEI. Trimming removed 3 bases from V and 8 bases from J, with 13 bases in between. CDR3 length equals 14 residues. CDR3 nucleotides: TGTGCCAGCAGTGATTCGGGACATAACGAAAAACTGTTTTTT. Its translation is CASSDSGHNEKLFF.

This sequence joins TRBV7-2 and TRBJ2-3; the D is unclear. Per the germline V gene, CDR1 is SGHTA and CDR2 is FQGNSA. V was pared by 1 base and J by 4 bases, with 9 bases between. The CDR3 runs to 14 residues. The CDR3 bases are TGTGCCAGCAGCTTAGGGCGTCAGGCAGATACGCAGTATTTT. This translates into CASSLGRQADTQYF.

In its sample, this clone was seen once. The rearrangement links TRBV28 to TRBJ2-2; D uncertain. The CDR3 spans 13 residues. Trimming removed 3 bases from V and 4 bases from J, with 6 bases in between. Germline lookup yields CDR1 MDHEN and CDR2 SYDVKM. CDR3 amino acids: CASSFGRTGELFF. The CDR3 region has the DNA TGTGCCAGCAGTTTTGGGCGCACCGGGGAGCTGTTTTTT.